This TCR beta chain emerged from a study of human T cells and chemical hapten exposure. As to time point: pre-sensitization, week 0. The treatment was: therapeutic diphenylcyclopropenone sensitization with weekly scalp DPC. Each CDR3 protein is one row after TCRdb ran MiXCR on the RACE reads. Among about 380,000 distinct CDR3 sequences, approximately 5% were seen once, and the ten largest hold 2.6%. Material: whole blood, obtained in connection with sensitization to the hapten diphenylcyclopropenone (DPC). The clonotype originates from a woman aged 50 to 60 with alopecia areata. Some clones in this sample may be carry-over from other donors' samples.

CDR3 bases: TGCAGTGCTAGCGGGACAGGGGGCAATGAGCAGTTCTTC. Encoded protein: CSASGTGGNEQFF. This rearrangement joins TRBV20-1 to TRBJ2-1, with 11 bases that match TRBD1. The V and J ends lost 3 bases and 6 bases, in that order; junction bases with no gene match: 1. This CDR3 region has 13 residues. Germline V lookup: CDR1 DFQATT, CDR2 SNEGSKA (reference sequence).